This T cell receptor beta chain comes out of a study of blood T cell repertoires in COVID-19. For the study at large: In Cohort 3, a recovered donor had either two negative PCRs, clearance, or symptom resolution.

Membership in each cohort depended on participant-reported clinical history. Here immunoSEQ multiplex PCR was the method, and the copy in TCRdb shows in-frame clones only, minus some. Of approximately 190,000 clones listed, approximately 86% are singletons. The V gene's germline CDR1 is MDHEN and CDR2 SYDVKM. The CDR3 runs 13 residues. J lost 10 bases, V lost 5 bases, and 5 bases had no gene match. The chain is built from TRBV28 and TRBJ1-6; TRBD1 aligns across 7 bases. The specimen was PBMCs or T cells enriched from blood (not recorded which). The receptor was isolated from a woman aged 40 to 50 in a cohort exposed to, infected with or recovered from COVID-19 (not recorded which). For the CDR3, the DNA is TGTGCCAGCAGTACAGGGGATGGGTCACCCCTCCACTTT. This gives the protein CASSTGDGSPLHF.